The 20 T cell receptor beta chains given below trace back to one sample, sequenced in a study of T-cell reconstitution after alpha-beta-depleted transplantation in children. It was with unique molecular identifiers that the TCRbeta library was prepared. TCRdb independently ran MiXCR on the PCR reads; one entry per CDR3 protein. Of about 540,000 distinct CDR3 sequences in the sample, about 16% were seen once. Source: PBMCs from the stem cell graft donor, taken from the stem cell graft. The receptors come from a human donor who donated a stem cell graft to a child with acute lymphoblastic leukemia.

The chain joins TRBV3-1 to TRBJ2-1, with 12 positions matching TRBD2. The CDR3 extends over 14 amino acids. Looked up from germline, CDR1 is LGHDT and CDR2 is YNNKEL (reference sequence). After removal of 4 bases from V and 6 bases from J, the junction contained 1 base not matched to a gene. The CDR3 spells CASSRLAGVNEQFF. The CDR3 region has the DNA TGTGCCAGCAGCCGACTAGCGGGAGTCAATGAGCAGTTCTTC.

The V gene is TRBV20-1, the J gene TRBJ2-3, with TRBD2 identical over 9 bases. Germline V CDR1 and CDR2: DFQATT, SNEGSKA (reference sequence). With 5 bases clipped from V and 2 bases from J, the junction kept 8 bases outside the gene matches. This CDR3 is 15 amino acids long. This chain's CDR3 is CSAARSSGVTDTQYF. The DNA of the CDR3 is TGCAGTGCTGCGAGATCTAGCGGGGTCACAGATACGCAGTATTTT.

A few counts support this clonotype. The genes are TRBV19 and TRBJ1-5, with no clear D. This CDR3 contains 15 residues. Germline V CDR1 and CDR2: LNHDA, SQIVND (reference sequence). Trimming cost V 11 bases and J 6 bases, with 23 bases left between them. The CDR3: CAVARLTERGQPQHF. CDR3 coding DNA: TGTGCCGTGGCTCGCCTGACCGAGAGAGGTCAGCCCCAGCATTTT.

The chain carries TRBV5-5 and TRBJ2-2; TRBD1 is a possible D gene (5 bases). Germline V CDR1 and CDR2: SGHKS, YYEKEE (reference sequence). The CDR3 length is 13 residues. Trimming took 2 bases from V and 6 from J, leaving 8 bases between them. CDR3 loop: CASSLGDPGELFF. DNA of the CDR3: TGTGCCAGCAGCTTAGGGGATCCCGGGGAGCTGTTTTTT.

In its sample, this clonotype was seen a few times. The V call is TRBV20-1, the J call TRBJ1-1; D is unresolved. The CDR3 is 14 residues long. Trimming took off 3 bases at V and 2 bases at J, with 13 bases between the two ends. Per the germline V gene, CDR1 is DFQATT and CDR2 is SNEGSKA (reference sequence). CDR3 in amino acids: CSASGRRLNTEAFF. CDR3 bases: TGCAGTGCTAGCGGACGTAGACTTAACACTGAAGCTTTCTTT.

This clonotype was seen a handful of times. CDR3 coding DNA: TGTGCCAGCAGTTCTTGGGACTCCCCGGACGAGCAGTACTTC. Amino acid sequence: CASSSWDSPDEQYF. The V call is TRBV6-5, the J call TRBJ2-7, with D possibly TRBD2 on 6 matching bases. V was trimmed by 4 bases and J by 5 bases, leaving 15 bases between them. This CDR3 has 14 residues. Germline V gives CDR1 MNHEY, CDR2 SVGAGI.

In this sample, this clonotype turned up a few times. The V gene is TRBV29-1, the J gene TRBJ1-5, with D possibly matching TRBD1 (6 bases). Germline V gives CDR1 SQVTM, CDR2 ANQGSEA. The CDR3 spans 12 residues. The V end was cut by 7 bases, the J end by 6 bases, with 13 bases between. The CDR3 loop is CSGGGGGQPQHF. In DNA, the CDR3 is TGCAGCGGGGGAGGGGGAGGTCAGCCCCAGCATTTT.

J is TRBJ2-7 and V is TRBV11-1; 8 nucleotides line up with TRBD1. The V and J ends lost 3 bases and 1 base, in that order; junction bases with no gene match: 14. There are 18 residues in the CDR3. Per germline, CDR1 SGHAT and CDR2 FQDESV (reference sequence). CDR3 in DNA: TGTGCCAGCAGCTTTGCCAGACGGGGCAGGGGGCCTTCCTACGAGCAGTACTTC. Translation: CASSFARRGRGPSYEQYF. Together with reference TRBV11-1 and TRBJ2-7, the CDR3 gives the full variable domain: EAEVAQSPRYKITEKSQAVAFWCDPISGHATLYWYRQILGQGPELLVQFQDESVVDDSQLPKDRFSAERLKGVDSTLKIQPAELGDSAMYLCASSFARRGRGPSYEQYFGPGTRLTVT.

The chain links TRBV29-1 to TRBJ2-6; TRBD1 matches at 9 bases. CDR1 SQVTM and CDR2 ANQGSEA come from the germline V gene. Losses at the gene ends were 5 bases for V and 4 bases for J; bases not matched to a gene: 6. The CDR3 contains 15 residues. CDR3: CSVTGGAFGANVLTF. CDR3 bases: TGCAGCGTTACAGGGGGCGCGTTCGGGGCCAACGTCCTGACTTTC.

The chain joins TRBV5-5 to TRBJ2-2; 10 bases align to TRBD2. The germline gives CDR1 SGHKS, CDR2 YYEKEE (reference sequence). Trimming at V came to 3 bases and at J to 1 base, leaving 6 bases not matched to a gene. CDR3 length: 17 residues. The DNA of the CDR3 is TGTGCCAGCAGCTCCATCAGCGGGAGGGGGAACACCGGGGAGCTGTTTTTT. Translating gives CASSSISGRGNTGELFF. Drawing the rest from reference TRBV5-5 and TRBJ2-2, the complete variable domain is DAGVTQSPTHLIKTRGQQVTLRCSPISGHKSVSWYQQVLGQGPQFIFQYYEKEERGRGNFPDRFSARQFPNYSSELNVNALLLGDSALYLCASSSISGRGNTGELFFGEGSRLTVL.

The table lists this clonotype with a few counts. The chain combines TRBV5-1 with TRBJ2-3, with 10 bases identical to TRBD1. The J segment lost 4 bases and the V segment lost 5 bases, leaving 7 bases of the junction unmatched. CDR1 is SGHRS and CDR2 is YFSETQ in the germline V gene. The CDR3 has 15 amino acids. In nucleotides, the CDR3 is TGCGCCAGCAGGCCGACAGGGGGCCTGTCAGATACGCAGTATTTT. Translating gives CASRPTGGLSDTQYF.

Only one count was recorded for this clonotype. The gene calls are TRBV12-3 or TRBV12-4 and TRBJ2-1, with TRBD2 matching over 7 bases. V was pared by 6 bases and J by 6 bases, with 5 bases of the junction left unmatched. The CDR3 length is 13 residues. The CDR3 DNA sequence: TGTGCCAGCAGGCCAGGGAGGGGCAATGAGCAGTTCTTC. It codes for CASRPGRGNEQFF.

J is TRBJ2-3 and V is TRBV20-1; no reliable D call. Trimming took off 1 base at V and 4 bases at J, with 9 bases between the two ends. The CDR3 is 13 amino acids. In germline, CDR1 is DFQATT, CDR2 SNEGSKA (reference sequence). This CDR3 is CSARAPGADTQYF. The CDR3 bases are TGCAGTGCTAGAGCGCCGGGCGCAGATACGCAGTATTTT.

V usage is TRBV20-1 and J usage is TRBJ1-1, with 7 nucleotides matching TRBD1. This CDR3 has 14 amino acids. Losses at the gene ends were 5 bases for V and 7 bases for J; bases not matched to a gene: 13. CDR1 DFQATT and CDR2 SNEGSKA come from the germline V gene (reference sequence). Here the CDR3 reads CSAGPTDRAHEAFF. The CDR3 DNA follows: TGCAGTGCTGGACCCACTGACAGGGCCCATGAAGCTTTCTTT.

This clonotype has just a few counts. V usage is TRBV29-1 and J usage is TRBJ2-3; no clear D. This CDR3 contains 20 residues. Trimming stripped 1 base from V and 0 bases from J, with 26 bases between. The germline CDR1 and CDR2 sequences are SQVTM and ANQGSEA. Here the CDR3 DNA reads TGCAGCGTTGAAGGGGCACCAGCTGGCCCCCCTTCTTCTAGCACAGATACGCAGTATTTT. Its translation: CSVEGAPAGPPSSSTDTQYF.

This sequence joins TRBV20-1 and TRBJ2-7, with unresolved D. This CDR3 contains 14 residues. The V end lost 4 bases, the J end lost 0 bases, and 13 bases lay between the germline ends. Germline V gives CDR1 DFQATT, CDR2 SNEGSKA (reference sequence). The CDR3 loop reads CSAISLRDSYEQYF. DNA for the CDR3: TGCAGTGCTATTTCGCTAAGGGACTCCTACGAGCAGTACTTC.

This clonotype appeared a few times. The rearrangement joins TRBV7-3 to TRBJ2-7; no firm D call. This CDR3 is 13 amino acids long. The V and J ends lost 6 bases and 3 bases respectively, with 12 bases between them. Per germline, CDR1 SGHTA and CDR2 FQGTGA. The CDR3 loop reads CASSFGWGYEQYF. CDR3 nucleotides: TGTGCCAGCAGTTTTGGGTGGGGCTACGAGCAGTACTTC.

This clonotype has only a few counts. The rearrangement links TRBV20-1 to TRBJ1-6; D is unclear. The CDR3 contains 15 residues. Germline V gives CDR1 DFQATT, CDR2 SNEGSKA (reference sequence). V lost 0 bases, J lost 6 bases, and 12 bases lay in between. CDR3 sequence: CSARDGPRGNSPLHF. The CDR3 DNA follows: TGCAGTGCTAGAGATGGGCCGCGGGGTAATTCACCCCTCCACTTT.

There are a few counts of this clonotype. The chain has TRBV29-1 and TRBJ2-1, with 9 bases lining up with TRBD1. The germline CDR1 and CDR2 sequences are SQVTM and ANQGSEA. V was clipped by 4 bases and J by 4 bases; unmatched bases: 5. CDR3 length equals 14 residues. CDR3 region: CSVAPGQGYNEQFF. In DNA, the CDR3 is TGCAGCGTTGCCCCGGGACAGGGATACAATGAGCAGTTCTTC.

V usage is TRBV23-1 and J usage is TRBJ2-2; 8 positions agree with TRBD1. TRBV23-1 is an ORF, with its function uncertain. The V segment lost 2 bases and the J segment 4 bases; nucleotides outside the gene matches: 3. The CDR3 contains 15 residues. The CDR3 region is CASSQKQGATGELFF. The CDR3 bases are TGCGCCAGCAGTCAAAAGCAGGGGGCCACCGGGGAGCTGTTTTTT.